The 23 T cell receptor beta chains below were found in one sample sequenced in a study of blood T cell repertoires in COVID-19. The table came from immunoSEQ multiplex PCR; TCRdb's copy has only in-frame clones and leaves some out. The data show about 160,000 clones, less than 85% seen once. Sample: peripheral blood. All receptors come from a human donor with acute or convalescent COVID-19. The donor label of this sample is uncertain.

This chain uses TRBV7-6 with TRBJ2-7, with 8 positions matching TRBD2. Germline V gene sequence: CDR1 SGHVS, CDR2 FNYEAQ. This CDR3 comprises 14 residues. The V gene end was trimmed by 10 bases and the J gene end by 2 bases; junction bases not matched to a gene: 10. The CDR3 nucleotides are TGTGCCACCAAGCAGCGGGGGCCCCCCTACGAGCAGTACTTC. This translates into CATKQRGPPYEQYF. The whole variable domain, remainder taken from reference TRBV7-6 and TRBJ2-7, is GAGVSQSPRYKVTKRGQDVALRCDPISGHVSLYWYRQALGQGPEFLTYFNYEAQQDKSGLPNDRFSAERPEGSISTLTIQRTEQRDSAMYRCATKQRGPPYEQYFGPGTRLTVT.

The V and J genes are TRBV2 and TRBJ2-3, with 10 bases that match TRBD1. Per the germline V gene, CDR1 is SNHLY and CDR2 is FYNNEI. This CDR3 spans 14 amino acids. The ends lost 6 bases at V and 3 bases at J; junction bases unmatched: 3. CDR3 in DNA: TGTGCCAGCAGCCGGGACAGGGGAACAGATACGCAGTATTTT. Translated, it gives CASSRDRGTDTQYF.

This sequence joins TRBV7-2 and TRBJ1-2; the D gene is possibly TRBD1 (5 bases). V was clipped by 5 bases and J by 2 bases, with 12 bases between them. There are 14 residues in the CDR3. From germline, CDR1 is SGHTA and CDR2 FQGNSA. In nucleotides, the CDR3 is TGTGCCAGCAGCCCGGGGACTGAAAACTATGGCTACACCTTC. Translation: CASSPGTENYGYTF.

The table lists this clone with a count of one. The chain links TRBV2 to TRBJ1-2; D is uncertain. This CDR3 spans 13 amino acids. Germline V gene lookup returns CDR1 SNHLY and CDR2 FYNNEI. V was cut by 5 bases and J by 2 bases, with 9 bases left in between. The CDR3 nucleotides read TGTGCCAGCAGTATCCAGGCAAACTATGGCTACACCTTC. It specifies CASSIQANYGYTF.

The chain carries TRBV30 and TRBJ1-5; D gene unclear. Trimming took off 2 bases at V and 0 bases at J, with 5 bases between the two ends. This CDR3 has 13 residues. The V gene's germline CDR1 is GTSNPN and CDR2 SVGIG (reference sequence). This CDR3 is CAWSRGSNQPQHF. Here the CDR3 DNA reads TGTGCCTGGAGTCGCGGTAGCAATCAGCCCCAGCATTTT.

This clone came up once. This chain connects TRBV12-3 or TRBV12-4 to TRBJ1-4; D gene unclear. This CDR3 is built from 13 residues. The V end was cut by 3 bases, the J end by 0 bases, with 2 bases between. The CDR3 loop reads CASSFTTNEKLFF. The CDR3 region has the DNA TGTGCCAGCAGTTTTACAACTAATGAAAAACTGTTTTTT.

This chain joins TRBV27 and TRBJ1-4, with 7 positions matching TRBD1. CDR3 length equals 15 residues. Germline-derived CDR1 and CDR2 are MNHEY and SMNVEV (reference sequence). With 5 bases clipped from V and 2 bases from J, the junction kept 5 bases outside the gene matches. CDR3 sequence (DNA): TGTGCCAGCAGTCAACAGGGGTTTACTAATGAAAAACTGTTTTTT. It encodes CASSQQGFTNEKLFF.

This sequence joins TRBV19 and TRBJ2-2; tentatively, D is TRBD1 (6 bases). V lost 3 bases to trimming and J lost 6 bases, with 14 bases between them. The germline gives CDR1 LNHDA, CDR2 SQIVND (reference sequence). This CDR3 is 15 amino acids long. The CDR3 DNA is TGTGCCAGTAGTATGGCCGGGACAAAGCCCGGGGAGCTGTTTTTT. Translating gives CASSMAGTKPGELFF.

The genes are TRBV7-8 and TRBJ2-7, with TRBD2 identical over 10 bases. V lost 7 bases to trimming and J lost 3 bases; unmatched junction nucleotides: 18. Per the germline V gene, CDR1 is SGHVS and CDR2 is FQNEAQ. The CDR3 has 18 residues. CDR3 protein: CASTQRSGGGQGFYEQYF. The CDR3 DNA reads as TGTGCCAGCACCCAGAGGAGCGGGGGGGGCCAAGGGTTCTACGAGCAGTACTTC.

This clone was counted once. The chain employs TRBV7-2 and TRBJ2-3; 9 positions agree with TRBD2. The CDR3 extends over 17 amino acids. Germline V CDR1 and CDR2: SGHTA, FQGNSA. V lost 5 bases and J lost 1; bases outside the gene matches: 10. The CDR3 sequence: CASSEESRLAGTDTQYF. CDR3 coding DNA: TGTGCCAGCAGCGAGGAGAGCCGACTAGCGGGCACAGATACGCAGTATTTT.

The V and J genes are TRBV19 and TRBJ2-5; 8 nucleotides agree with TRBD1. CDR1 and CDR2 (germline): LNHDA, SQIVND (reference sequence). J gave up 5 bases and V 7 bases, and 6 bases lay outside the gene matches. The CDR3 runs to 13 residues. For the CDR3, the DNA is TGTGCCAGTAACCAACAGGGGGGCGAGACCCAGTACTTC. Its translation: CASNQQGGETQYF.

This chain uses TRBV5-1 with TRBJ2-7; 8 nucleotides agree with TRBD1. This CDR3 spans 14 amino acids. Germline V CDR1 and CDR2: SGHRS, YFSETQ. With 7 bases clipped from V and 3 bases from J, the junction kept 9 bases outside the gene matches. CDR3 sequence: CASSRTGNDYEQYF. The CDR3 DNA sequence: TGCGCCAGCTCAAGGACAGGGAATGACTACGAGCAGTACTTC.

This clone appeared once. The chain joins TRBV7-8 to TRBJ2-1, with 7 bases identical to TRBD1. Germline CDR1 is SGHVS and CDR2 is FQNEAQ. The V gene end was trimmed by 4 bases and the J gene end by 9 bases; junction bases not matched to a gene: 6. There are 13 residues in the CDR3. CDR3 bases: TGTGCCAGCAGCTCAGACAGGGTGGGTGAGCAGTTCTTC. This encodes CASSSDRVGEQFF.

This clone was counted a single time. The gene calls are TRBV27 and TRBJ2-7, with D maybe TRBD1 (6 bases). Trimming shortened V by 4 bases and J by 5 bases, and 9 bases separated the two germline ends. The CDR3 length is 12 residues. Germline CDR1 MNHEY, CDR2 SMNVEV (reference sequence). CDR3 residues: CASSSTGNEQYF. The CDR3 DNA follows: TGTGCCAGCAGTTCCACAGGGAACGAGCAGTACTTC.

The rearrangement links TRBV5-1 to TRBJ1-1; 7 positions match TRBD1. V dropped 2 bases and J dropped 2; count of bases not matched to a gene: 6. The length of the CDR3 is 15 residues. The germline V gene has CDR1 SGHRS and CDR2 YFSETQ. The CDR3 reads CASSFQRQGNTEAFF. The CDR3 DNA sequence: TGCGCCAGCAGCTTCCAGAGACAGGGTAACACTGAAGCTTTCTTT.

This clone was recorded only once. V and J are TRBV6-5 and TRBJ2-1; D perhaps matches TRBD2 (6 bases). Germline V gene sequence: CDR1 MNHEY, CDR2 SVGAGI. V was clipped by 8 bases and J by 0 bases, with 11 bases between them. The CDR3 extends over 14 amino acids. For the CDR3, the DNA is TGTGCCAGCCGGAGGGAGAGCTCCTACAATGAGCAGTTCTTC. This sequence encodes CASRRESSYNEQFF.

CDR3 bases: TGTGCCAGCAGCACCTTAGCGGGGGCATACAATGAGCAGTTCTTC. Amino acid sequence: CASSTLAGAYNEQFF. The V and J genes are TRBV7-3 and TRBJ2-1; 9 bases fit TRBD2. J was trimmed by 4 bases and V by 5 bases; bases with no gene match: 6. This CDR3 comprises 15 residues. The germline V gene encodes CDR1 SGHTA and CDR2 FQGTGA.

The chain couples TRBV12-3 or TRBV12-4 to TRBJ1-1; 7 bases agree with TRBD1. The CDR3 contains 13 residues. Trimming cost V 6 bases and J 2 bases; bases outside gene matches: 3. As DNA, the CDR3 is TGTGCCAGCAGACGACAGGGCAACACTGAAGCTTTCTTT. It specifies CASRRQGNTEAFF.

This clone was observed once. The V and J genes are TRBV3-1 (or the pseudogene TRBV3-2) and TRBJ1-3; TRBD1 is a possible D gene (6 bases). Trimming removed 2 bases from V and 0 bases from J, with 11 bases in between. The V gene's germline CDR1 is LGHDT and CDR2 YNNKEL (reference sequence). This CDR3 is built from 16 residues. CDR3 nucleotide sequence: TGTGCCAGCAGCCAACCGGACAGATACTCTGGAAACACCATATATTTT. Its protein product is CASSQPDRYSGNTIYF.

This chain joins TRBV15 and TRBJ2-2; 7 nucleotides align to TRBD1. CDR1 is LNHNV, CDR2 YYDKDF, per germline (reference sequence). Unmatched junction bases numbered 5, after V lost 0 bases and J lost 7 bases. CDR3 length equals 15 residues. CDR3 region: CATSRETGVGGELFF. DNA for the CDR3: TGTGCCACCAGCAGAGAAACAGGGGTGGGCGGGGAGCTGTTTTTT.

The chain couples TRBV6-5 to TRBJ1-2; D is undetermined. The CDR3 sequence is 15 residues long. CDR1 MNHEY and CDR2 SVGAGI come from the germline V gene. The germline V and J ends were trimmed by 2 bases and 5 bases, with 15 bases remaining between them. The DNA of the CDR3 is TGTGCCAGCAGTTACCGAGGGAAGCCGGGGTATGGCTACACCTTC. Its translation is CASSYRGKPGYGYTF.

The chain joins TRBV11-3 to TRBJ2-3; TRBD1 matches at 8 bases. Germline CDR1 SGHNT, CDR2 YENEEA. J was trimmed by 5 bases and V by 5 bases; bases with no gene match: 9. This CDR3 contains 15 residues. The CDR3 is CASSNYQQGGDTQYF. The CDR3, as DNA: TGTGCCAGCAGCAACTACCAACAGGGGGGAGATACGCAGTATTTT.

The chain recombines TRBV30 with TRBJ1-1; D might be TRBD1 (6 bases). There are 13 residues in the CDR3. CDR1 is GTSNPN and CDR2 is SVGIG in the germline V gene (reference sequence). The V end lost 3 bases, the J end lost 0 bases, and 8 bases lay between the germline ends. The CDR3 nucleotides read TGTGCCTGGAGGGGACAAATGAACACTGAAGCTTTCTTT. Its translation is CAWRGQMNTEAFF.